This T cell receptor (beta chain) is from a study of cytomegalovirus exposure and HLA in healthy donors. The study, taken as a whole, reports: TCR beta sequences numbering around 15,000 were associated with HLA alleles at 0.05 false discovery rate in a later analysis.

As regards this clone: What it binds is not known.

The PCR employed 60 Vbeta primers together with 13 Jbeta primers. Data came from immunoSEQ multiplex PCR; TCRdb stores just in-frame clones and leaves some out. The repertoire includes 90,000 to 120,000 clones, around 80% of them detected once, and approximately 2% sits in the top ten. Germline CDR1 reads MNHEY; CDR2 reads SMNVEV (reference sequence). After removal of 6 bases from V and 5 bases from J, the junction contained 13 bases not matched to a gene. The CDR3 loop spans 16 amino acids. The sample consisted of PBMCs. The origin of this receptor is a woman in her thirties or forties in good health and CMV-seronegative. V usage is TRBV27 and J usage is TRBJ1-5; 7 nucleotides line up with TRBD1. CDR3: CASSPARRQGHQPQHF. The CDR3 DNA reads as TGTGCCAGCAGCCCCGCCCGTCGACAGGGTCATCAGCCCCAGCATTTT.